What follows are 25 T cell receptor beta chains derived from one specimen sequenced in a study of cytomegalovirus exposure and HLA in healthy donors. The PCR employed 60 Vbeta primers together with 13 Jbeta primers. TCRdb keeps only in-frame clones here, not all; method: immunoSEQ multiplex PCR. Of some 85,000 clones in the sample, under 80% were seen once. The material sequenced was PBMCs. Source of these receptors: a man between 18 and 29 years old in good health and CMV-seropositive.

This chain joins TRBV10-3 and TRBJ1-3; TRBD1 might be the D (6 bases). The germline V and J ends were trimmed by 4 bases and 0 bases, with 10 bases remaining between them. In germline, CDR1 is ENHRY, CDR2 SYGVKD. This CDR3 contains 15 residues. The CDR3 bases are TGTGCCATCAGTGGGGGGGGCCCCTCTGGAAACACCATATATTTT. It translates to CAISGGGPSGNTIYF.

This chain connects TRBV15 to TRBJ1-4; D is undetermined. Trimming took off 0 bases at V and 0 bases at J, with 5 bases between the two ends. Per germline, CDR1 LNHNV and CDR2 YYDKDF (reference sequence). CDR3 length equals 15 residues. CDR3 in DNA: TGTGCCACCAGCAGAGAACCGGCAACTAATGAAAAACTGTTTTTT. This codes for CATSREPATNEKLFF.

The chain combines TRBV6-5 with TRBJ2-7; the D gene is possibly TRBD2 (5 bases). V was cut by 3 bases and J by 7 bases, with 19 bases left in between. CDR3 length equals 15 residues. Germline values: CDR1 MNHEY, CDR2 SVGAGI. This CDR3 reads CASSYRAGTIREQYF. The CDR3 DNA is TGTGCCAGCAGTTATCGTGCGGGTACCATACGAGAGCAGTACTTC.

The rearrangement uses TRBV5-4 and TRBJ2-2, with 7 bases fitting TRBD2. V lost 0 bases, J lost 6 bases, and 5 bases stayed unmatched. Looked up from germline, CDR1 is SGHNT and CDR2 is YYREEE (reference sequence). This CDR3 region has 15 residues. The DNA for the CDR3 is TGTGCCAGCAGCTTGGAACGGACTAGATCCGGGGAGCTGTTTTTT. Translated, it gives CASSLERTRSGELFF.

A few counts support this clone. V usage is TRBV5-1 and J usage is TRBJ2-3, with 12 bases fitting TRBD2. The germline CDR1 and CDR2 sequences are SGHRS and YFSETQ. CDR3 length equals 15 residues. The V gene end was trimmed by 4 bases and the J gene end by 0 bases; junction bases not matched to a gene: 0. The CDR3 sequence is CASSGTSGSTDTQYF. As DNA, the CDR3 is TGCGCCAGCAGCGGGACTAGCGGGAGCACAGATACGCAGTATTTT.

V usage is TRBV9 and J usage is TRBJ1-2; D might be TRBD1 (5 bases). V was pared by 4 bases and J by 4 bases, with 11 bases between. Germline V CDR1 and CDR2: SGDLS, YYNGEE. The CDR3 is made up of 13 amino acids. This chain's CDR3 is CASSPEGIYGYTF. Here the CDR3 DNA reads TGTGCCAGCAGCCCGGAGGGGATCTATGGCTACACCTTC.

V gene TRBV27 combines with J gene TRBJ2-7; D might be TRBD1 (6 bases). The CDR3 totals 14 residues. Germline loops: CDR1 MNHEY, CDR2 SMNVEV (reference sequence). V was clipped by 6 bases and J by 1 base, with 13 bases between them. CDR3 residues: CASSPTGRSYEQYF. DNA for the CDR3: TGTGCCAGCAGCCCGACAGGTCGGTCCTACGAGCAGTACTTC.

V usage is TRBV15 and J usage is TRBJ2-1; 9 bases agree with TRBD1. CDR3 length: 16 residues. From germline, CDR1 is LNHNV and CDR2 YYDKDF (reference sequence). V was pared by 3 bases and J by 5 bases, with 8 bases of the junction left unmatched. CDR3 region: CATSSQIRTGDNEQFF. The CDR3 DNA sequence: TGTGCCACCAGCAGCCAGATAAGGACAGGGGACAATGAGCAGTTCTTC. Using reference TRBV15 and TRBJ2-1 for the parts outside the CDR3, the full variable domain is DAMVIQNPRYQVTQFGKPVTLSCSQTLNHNVMYWYQQKSSQAPKLLFHYYDKDFNNEADTPDNFQSRRPNTSFCFLDIRSPGLGDTAMYLCATSSQIRTGDNEQFFGPGTRLTVL.

This clone has a single count. The rearrangement uses TRBV27 and TRBJ1-1; 7 bases are a match to TRBD1. The germline CDR1 and CDR2 sequences are MNHEY and SMNVEV (reference sequence). V was pared by 4 bases and J by 7 bases, with 9 bases of the junction left unmatched. The CDR3 is made up of 14 amino acids. CDR3 in amino acids: CASSYKQGIHEAFF. CDR3 nucleotides: TGTGCCAGCAGTTATAAACAGGGGATCCATGAAGCTTTCTTT.

The genes are TRBV6-4 and TRBJ2-7; D gene ambiguous. The CDR3 is made up of 18 amino acids. Between the trimmed V and J ends, which lost 0 bases and 10 bases, there was a span of 28 bases. Germline values: CDR1 MRHNA, CDR2 SNTAGT. CDR3 protein: CASSDSGASSYERPPQYF. CDR3 sequence (DNA): TGTGCCAGCAGTGACTCTGGCGCGAGCTCCTACGAGCGACCGCCTCAGTACTTC.

V usage is TRBV28 and J usage is TRBJ2-1; possible D gene TRBD1, 5 bases. Looked up from germline, CDR1 is MDHEN and CDR2 is SYDVKM. This CDR3 comprises 13 residues. Trimming left V 6 bases short and J 8 bases short, with 14 bases between. DNA for the CDR3: TGTGCCAGCAGGGCAGGGTACGCGCATGAGCAGTTCTTC. Translation gives CASRAGYAHEQFF.

The rearrangement joins TRBV6-1 to TRBJ2-1, with D unclear. Germline CDR1 reads MNHNS; CDR2 reads SASEGT. Between the trimmed V and J ends, which lost 3 bases and 6 bases, there was a span of 9 bases. This CDR3 has 13 amino acids. CDR3 bases: TGTGCCAGCAGTGATGCTCGAGTCAATGAGCAGTTCTTC. It specifies CASSDARVNEQFF.

The gene calls are TRBV13 and TRBJ2-2; D ambiguous. In germline, CDR1 is PRHDT, CDR2 FYEKMQ (reference sequence). With 2 bases removed from V and 6 bases from J, the gap between germline ends came to 4 bases. There are 12 residues in the CDR3. In DNA form, the CDR3 reads TGTGCCAGCAGCTTAAAGCCCGGGGAGCTGTTTTTT. Its translation is CASSLKPGELFF.

The rearrangement joins TRBV7-9 to TRBJ2-7, with 8 bases aligning to TRBD1. After removal of 4 bases from V and 0 bases from J, the junction contained 5 bases not matched to a gene. The CDR3 runs 15 residues. Germline V gives CDR1 SEHNR, CDR2 FQNEAQ (reference sequence). CDR3 coding DNA: TGTGCCAGCAGCTCCAGGGGGCCGGCCTCCTACGAGCAGTACTTC. Its protein product is CASSSRGPASYEQYF.

The rearrangement joins TRBV5-1 to TRBJ2-4, with a weak D call TRBD1 (5 bases). V gave up 4 bases and J gave up 7 bases, with 12 bases separating them. The germline gives CDR1 SGHRS, CDR2 YFSETQ. The CDR3 spans 13 residues. The CDR3 DNA reads TGCGCCAGCAGCCCAGGGATGGGCAACATTCAGTACTTC. Amino acid sequence: CASSPGMGNIQYF.

V usage is TRBV29-1 and J usage is TRBJ2-2, with 10 bases lining up with TRBD1. The CDR3 loop spans 15 amino acids. V was clipped by 5 bases and J by 7 bases; unmatched bases: 10. Looked up from germline, CDR1 is SQVTM and CDR2 is ANQGSEA. The CDR3 DNA reads TGCAGCGTTCACCCGGGACAGGGGCAAGTCGGGGAGCTGTTTTTT. It encodes CSVHPGQGQVGELFF.

This clone came up a few times. J is TRBJ2-2 and V is TRBV25-1; 10 nucleotides line up with TRBD2. V trimming: 3 bases; J trimming: 7 bases; junction bases outside the gene matches: 14. The germline CDR1 and CDR2 sequences are MGHDK and SYGVNS. The CDR3 sequence is 18 residues long. The CDR3 loop reads CASSDVRTSGPWGGELFF. CDR3 DNA sequence: TGTGCCAGCAGTGACGTACGGACTAGCGGTCCTTGGGGCGGGGAGCTGTTTTTT.

This clone was seen a single time. The CDR3 bases are TGTGCCAGCACCCTATGGGGGGGTCAACGCAATGAGCAGTTCTTC. Protein product: CASTLWGGQRNEQFF. This chain connects TRBV5-8 to TRBJ2-1, with 7 nucleotides matching TRBD2. V shed 6 bases and J 6 bases; nucleotides not matched to a gene: 12. Per germline, CDR1 SGHTS and CDR2 YDEGEE. This CDR3 has 15 amino acids.

The V and J genes are TRBV9 and TRBJ2-7; D might be TRBD2 (6 bases). Trimming stripped 0 bases from V and 1 base from J, with 11 bases between. CDR1 SGDLS and CDR2 YYNGEE come from the germline V gene. The CDR3 runs 15 residues. The CDR3 region is CASSVEGTQSYEQYF. The CDR3 nucleotides are TGTGCCAGCAGCGTAGAGGGGACTCAATCCTACGAGCAGTACTTC.

V gene TRBV5-8 combines with J gene TRBJ1-5, with 8 bases matching TRBD1. CDR1 is SGHTS and CDR2 is YDEGEE in the germline V gene. The length of the CDR3 is 14 residues. J was trimmed by 7 bases and V by 1 base; bases with no gene match: 4. DNA of the CDR3: TGTGCCAGCAGCTTGTTCAGGGGGCAACAGCCCCAGCATTTT. It specifies CASSLFRGQQPQHF.

This clone was detected a few times. This chain uses TRBV7-9 with TRBJ1-1; D is unclear. Germline-derived CDR1 and CDR2 are SEHNR and FQNEAQ (reference sequence). There are 13 residues in the CDR3. V gave up 8 bases and J gave up 0 bases, with 10 bases separating them. The CDR3 loop is CASFSRMNTEAFF. The DNA for the CDR3 is TGTGCCAGCTTCTCCAGAATGAACACTGAAGCTTTCTTT.

This chain uses TRBV5-1 with TRBJ2-7, with 11 nucleotides matching TRBD2. There are 18 residues in the CDR3. Germline V gene sequence: CDR1 SGHRS, CDR2 YFSETQ. Germline trimming cut 0 bases from V and 7 bases from J; bases unmatched to any gene: 15. The CDR3 nucleotides read TGCGCCAGCAGCTTGGCCGGATTTAGCGGGAGGGGTGGCCTAGAGCAGTACTTC. Encoded protein: CASSLAGFSGRGGLEQYF.

V is TRBV7-9 and J is TRBJ2-7; 7 nucleotides agree with TRBD1. The junction had 12 bases not matched to a gene; V was cut back by 1 base and J by 3 bases. Looked up from germline, CDR1 is SEHNR and CDR2 is FQNEAQ (reference sequence). The length of the CDR3 is 17 residues. The chain's CDR3 is CASSLVDDRVQLYEQYF. The CDR3 DNA sequence: TGTGCCAGCAGCTTAGTCGACGACAGGGTTCAACTCTACGAGCAGTACTTC.

The chain links TRBV15 to TRBJ2-7, with no clear D. Trimming removed 0 bases from V and 2 bases from J, with 8 bases in between. In germline, CDR1 is LNHNV, CDR2 YYDKDF (reference sequence). The CDR3 spans 14 residues. The CDR3 region has the DNA TGTGCCACCAGCAGAGATTTGGCCACCTACGAGCAGTACTTC. Translated, it gives CATSRDLATYEQYF.

The chain uses TRBV7-8 and TRBJ1-3, with TRBD1 matching over 8 bases. This CDR3 contains 15 residues. Germline lookup yields CDR1 SGHVS and CDR2 FQNEAQ. V gave up 3 bases and J gave up 2 bases; unmatched junction bases: 3. Written as DNA, the CDR3 is TGTGCCAGCAGCTTCTTACAGGGGGCTGGAAACACCATATATTTT. This gives the protein CASSFLQGAGNTIYF.